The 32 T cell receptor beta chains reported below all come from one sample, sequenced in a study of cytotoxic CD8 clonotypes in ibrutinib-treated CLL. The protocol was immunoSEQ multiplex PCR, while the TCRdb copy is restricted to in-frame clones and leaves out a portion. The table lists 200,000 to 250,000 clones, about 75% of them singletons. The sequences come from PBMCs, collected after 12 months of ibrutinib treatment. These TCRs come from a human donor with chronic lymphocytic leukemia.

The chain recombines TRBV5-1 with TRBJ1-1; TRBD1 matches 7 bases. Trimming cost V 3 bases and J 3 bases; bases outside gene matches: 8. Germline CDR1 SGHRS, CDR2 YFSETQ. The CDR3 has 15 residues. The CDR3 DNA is TGCGCCAGCAGCTCGGGGGGACAGCTCTACACTGAAGCTTTCTTT. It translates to CASSSGGQLYTEAFF.

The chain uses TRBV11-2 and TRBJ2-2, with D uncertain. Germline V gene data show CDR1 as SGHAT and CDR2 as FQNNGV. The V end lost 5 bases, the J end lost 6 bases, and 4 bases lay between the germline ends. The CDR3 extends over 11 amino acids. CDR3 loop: CASSEAGELFF. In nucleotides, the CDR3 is TGTGCCAGCAGCGAGGCCGGGGAGCTGTTTTTT.

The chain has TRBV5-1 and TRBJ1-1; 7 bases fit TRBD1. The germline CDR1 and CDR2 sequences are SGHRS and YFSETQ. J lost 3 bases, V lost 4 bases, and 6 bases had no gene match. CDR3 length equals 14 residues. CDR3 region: CASSAPTGDTEAFF. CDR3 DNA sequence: TGCGCCAGCAGCGCGCCTACAGGGGACACTGAAGCTTTCTTT.

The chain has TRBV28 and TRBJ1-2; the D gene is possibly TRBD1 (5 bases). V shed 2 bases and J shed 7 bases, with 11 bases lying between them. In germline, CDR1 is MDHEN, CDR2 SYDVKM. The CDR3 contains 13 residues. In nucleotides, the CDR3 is TGTGCCAGCAGTTTAAGGCGCGGGGGTGGCTACACCTTC. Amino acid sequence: CASSLRRGGGYTF.

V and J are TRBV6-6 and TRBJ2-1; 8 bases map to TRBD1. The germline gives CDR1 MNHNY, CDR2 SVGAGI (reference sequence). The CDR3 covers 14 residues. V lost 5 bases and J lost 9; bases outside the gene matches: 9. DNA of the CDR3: TGTGCCAGCAGTCCCTCCGGACAGGGCTTTGAGCAGTTCTTC. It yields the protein CASSPSGQGFEQFF.

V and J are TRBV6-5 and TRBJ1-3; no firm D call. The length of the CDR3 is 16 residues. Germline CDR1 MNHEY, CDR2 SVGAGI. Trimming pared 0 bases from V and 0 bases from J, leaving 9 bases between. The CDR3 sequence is CASSYSTSASGNTIYF. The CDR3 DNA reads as TGTGCCAGCAGTTACTCTACCTCCGCCTCTGGAAACACCATATATTTT.

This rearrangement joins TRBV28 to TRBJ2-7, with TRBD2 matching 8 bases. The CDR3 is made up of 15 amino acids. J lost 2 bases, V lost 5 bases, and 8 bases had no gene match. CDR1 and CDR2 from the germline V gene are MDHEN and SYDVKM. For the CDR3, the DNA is TGTGCCAGCAGTCCCACCGGGAGGGTCCCCTACGAGCAGTACTTC. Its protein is CASSPTGRVPYEQYF.

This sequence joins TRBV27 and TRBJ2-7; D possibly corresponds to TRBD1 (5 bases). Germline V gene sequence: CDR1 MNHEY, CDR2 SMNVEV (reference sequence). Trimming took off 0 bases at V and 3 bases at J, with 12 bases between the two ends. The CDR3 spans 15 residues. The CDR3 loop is CASSLSIQGLYEQYF. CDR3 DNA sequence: TGTGCCAGCAGTTTATCGATTCAGGGCCTCTACGAGCAGTACTTC.

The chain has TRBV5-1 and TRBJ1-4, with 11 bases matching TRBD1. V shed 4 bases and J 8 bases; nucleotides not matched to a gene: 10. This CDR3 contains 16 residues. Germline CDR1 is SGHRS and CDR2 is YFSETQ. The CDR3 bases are TGCGCCAGCAGCACGGGTAGTGGGACAGGGGGAGAAAAACTGTTTTTT. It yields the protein CASSTGSGTGGEKLFF.

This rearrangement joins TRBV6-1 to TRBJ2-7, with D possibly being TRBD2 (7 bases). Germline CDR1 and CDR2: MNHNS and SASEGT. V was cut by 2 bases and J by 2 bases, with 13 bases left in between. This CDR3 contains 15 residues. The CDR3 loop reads CASSERGGRAYEQYF. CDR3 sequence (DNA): TGTGCCAGCAGTGAAAGGGGGGGCAGGGCCTACGAGCAGTACTTC.

The CDR3 region is CASSLDREQYF. DNA of the CDR3: TGTGCCAGCAGCCTAGACCGCGAGCAGTACTTC. V and J are TRBV7-9 and TRBJ2-7; D remains ambiguous. From germline, CDR1 is SEHNR and CDR2 FQNEAQ (reference sequence). The CDR3 is made up of 11 amino acids. V shed 5 bases and J shed 6 bases, with 8 bases lying between them.

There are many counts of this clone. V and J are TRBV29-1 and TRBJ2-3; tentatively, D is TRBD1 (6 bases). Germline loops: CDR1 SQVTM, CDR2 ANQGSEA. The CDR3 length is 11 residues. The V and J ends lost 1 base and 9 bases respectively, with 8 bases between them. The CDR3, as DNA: TGCAGCGTTGAAGGGGGGCTCACGCAGTATTTT. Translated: CSVEGGLTQYF.

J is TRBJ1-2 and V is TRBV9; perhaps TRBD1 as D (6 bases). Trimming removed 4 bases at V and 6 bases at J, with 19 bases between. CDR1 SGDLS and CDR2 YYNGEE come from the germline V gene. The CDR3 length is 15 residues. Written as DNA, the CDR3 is TGTGCCAGCAGCCCTACCTCGGGGGGGCGGCATGGCTACACCTTC. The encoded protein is CASSPTSGGRHGYTF.

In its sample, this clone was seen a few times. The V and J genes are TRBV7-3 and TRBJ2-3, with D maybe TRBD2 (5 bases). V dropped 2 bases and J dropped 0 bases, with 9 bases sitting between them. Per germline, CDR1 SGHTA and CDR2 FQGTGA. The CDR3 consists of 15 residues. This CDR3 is CASSLSRGSTDTQYF. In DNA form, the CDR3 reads TGTGCCAGCAGCTTATCTCGGGGTAGCACAGATACGCAGTATTTT.

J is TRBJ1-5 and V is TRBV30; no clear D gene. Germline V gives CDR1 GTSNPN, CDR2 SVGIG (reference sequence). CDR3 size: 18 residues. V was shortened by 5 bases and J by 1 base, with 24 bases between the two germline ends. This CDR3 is CAWATGLRWEGSNQPQHF. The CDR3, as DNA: TGTGCCTGGGCCACGGGTTTAAGGTGGGAAGGGAGCAATCAGCCCCAGCATTTT.

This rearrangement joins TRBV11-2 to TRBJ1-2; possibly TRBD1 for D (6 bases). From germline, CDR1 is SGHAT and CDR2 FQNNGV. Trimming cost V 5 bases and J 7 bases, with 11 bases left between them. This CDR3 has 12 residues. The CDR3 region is CASSLTGGGYTF. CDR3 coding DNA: TGTGCCAGCAGCCTGACAGGAGGTGGCTACACCTTC.

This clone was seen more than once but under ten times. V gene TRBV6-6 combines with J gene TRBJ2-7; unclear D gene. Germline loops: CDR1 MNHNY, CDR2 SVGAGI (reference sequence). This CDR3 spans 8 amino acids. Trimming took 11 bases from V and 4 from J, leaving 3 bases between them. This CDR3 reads CAGYEQYF. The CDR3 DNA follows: TGTGCCGGGTACGAGCAGTACTTC.

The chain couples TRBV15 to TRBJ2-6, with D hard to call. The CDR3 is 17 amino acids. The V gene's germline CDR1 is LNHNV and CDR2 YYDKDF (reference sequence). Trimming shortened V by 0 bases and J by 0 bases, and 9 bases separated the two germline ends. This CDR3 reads CATSRDEDSSGANVLTF. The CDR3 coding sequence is TGTGCCACCAGCAGAGATGAAGATAGCTCTGGGGCCAACGTCCTGACTTTC.

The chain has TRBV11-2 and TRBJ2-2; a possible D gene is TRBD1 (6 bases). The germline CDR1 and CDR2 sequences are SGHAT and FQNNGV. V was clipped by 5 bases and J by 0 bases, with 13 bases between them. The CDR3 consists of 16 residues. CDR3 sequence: CASSHTGLSNTGELFF. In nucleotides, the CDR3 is TGTGCCAGCAGCCACACAGGGTTGTCGAACACCGGGGAGCTGTTTTTT.

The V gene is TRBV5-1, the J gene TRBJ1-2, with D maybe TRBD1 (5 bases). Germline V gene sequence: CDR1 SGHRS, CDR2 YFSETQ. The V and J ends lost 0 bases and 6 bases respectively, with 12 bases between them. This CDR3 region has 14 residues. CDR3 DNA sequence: TGCGCCAGCAGCTTGGTTGCTGGGACCCATGGCTACACCTTC. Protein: CASSLVAGTHGYTF.

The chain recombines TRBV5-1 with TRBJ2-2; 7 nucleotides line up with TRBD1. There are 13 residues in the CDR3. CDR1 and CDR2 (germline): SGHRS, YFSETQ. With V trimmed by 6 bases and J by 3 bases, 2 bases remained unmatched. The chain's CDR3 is CASIRGHTGELFF. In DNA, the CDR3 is TGCGCCAGCATTAGGGGGCACACCGGGGAGCTGTTTTTT.

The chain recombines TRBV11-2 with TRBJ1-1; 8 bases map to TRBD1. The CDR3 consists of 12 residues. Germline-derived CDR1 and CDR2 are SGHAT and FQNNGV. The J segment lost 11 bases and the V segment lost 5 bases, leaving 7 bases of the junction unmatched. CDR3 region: CASSPGGRSAFF. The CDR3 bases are TGTGCCAGCAGCCCAGGGGGCAGATCGGCTTTCTTT.

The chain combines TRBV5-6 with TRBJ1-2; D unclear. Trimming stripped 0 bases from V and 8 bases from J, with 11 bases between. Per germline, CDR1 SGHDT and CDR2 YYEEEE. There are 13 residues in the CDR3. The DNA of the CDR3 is TGTGCCAGCAGCTTGGGCGGACTTGGGGGCTACACCTTC. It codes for CASSLGGLGGYTF.

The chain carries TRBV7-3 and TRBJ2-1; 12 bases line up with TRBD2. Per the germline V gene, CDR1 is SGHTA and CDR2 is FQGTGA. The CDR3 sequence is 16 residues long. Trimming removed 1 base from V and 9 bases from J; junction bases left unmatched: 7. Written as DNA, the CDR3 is TGTGCCAGCAGCTTAAATCAGGCTAGCGGGAGGGGTGAGCAGTTCTTC. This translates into CASSLNQASGRGEQFF.

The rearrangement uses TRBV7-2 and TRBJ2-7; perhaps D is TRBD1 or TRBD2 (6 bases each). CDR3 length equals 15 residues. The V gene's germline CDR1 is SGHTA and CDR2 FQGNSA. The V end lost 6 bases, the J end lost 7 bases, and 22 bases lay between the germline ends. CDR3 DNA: TGTGCCAGCAGACCCACCGGGCCCAGAGGGGGGGAGCAGTACTTC. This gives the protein CASRPTGPRGGEQYF.

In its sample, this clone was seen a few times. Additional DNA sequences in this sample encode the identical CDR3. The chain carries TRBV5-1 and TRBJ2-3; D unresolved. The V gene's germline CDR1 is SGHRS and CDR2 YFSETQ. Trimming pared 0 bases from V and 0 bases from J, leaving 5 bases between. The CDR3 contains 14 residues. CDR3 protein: CASSLAGSTDTQYF. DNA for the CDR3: TGCGCCAGCAGCTTGGCAGGTAGCACAGATACGCAGTATTTT.

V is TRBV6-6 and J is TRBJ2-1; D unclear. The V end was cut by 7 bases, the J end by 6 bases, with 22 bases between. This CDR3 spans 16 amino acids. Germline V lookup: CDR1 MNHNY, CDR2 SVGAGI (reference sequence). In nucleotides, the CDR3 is TGTGCCAGCACCTACCCGACCTCCCAGCGATCCAATGAGCAGTTCTTC. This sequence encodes CASTYPTSQRSNEQFF.

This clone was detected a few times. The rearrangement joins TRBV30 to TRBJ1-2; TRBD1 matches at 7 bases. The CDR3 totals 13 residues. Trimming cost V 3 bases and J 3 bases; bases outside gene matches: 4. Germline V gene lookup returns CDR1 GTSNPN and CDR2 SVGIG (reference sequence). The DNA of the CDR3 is TGTGCCTGGAGGGGACAGCTATACTATGGCTACACCTTC. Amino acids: CAWRGQLYYGYTF.

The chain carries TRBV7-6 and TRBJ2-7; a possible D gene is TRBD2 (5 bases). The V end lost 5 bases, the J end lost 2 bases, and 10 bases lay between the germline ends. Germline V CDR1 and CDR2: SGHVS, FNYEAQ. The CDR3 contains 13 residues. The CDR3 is CASSRSGTYEQYF. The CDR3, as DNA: TGTGCCAGCAGCCGAAGCGGTACCTACGAGCAGTACTTC.

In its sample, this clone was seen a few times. CDR3 protein: CASTGTGTYEQYF. CDR3 nucleotide sequence: TGTGCCAGCACCGGGACAGGGACCTACGAGCAGTACTTC. J is TRBJ2-7 and V is TRBV6-6; TRBD1 agrees at 9 bases. The CDR3 is 13 residues long. Germline CDR1 is MNHNY and CDR2 is SVGAGI (reference sequence). Losses at the gene ends were 7 bases for V and 2 bases for J; bases not matched to a gene: 3.

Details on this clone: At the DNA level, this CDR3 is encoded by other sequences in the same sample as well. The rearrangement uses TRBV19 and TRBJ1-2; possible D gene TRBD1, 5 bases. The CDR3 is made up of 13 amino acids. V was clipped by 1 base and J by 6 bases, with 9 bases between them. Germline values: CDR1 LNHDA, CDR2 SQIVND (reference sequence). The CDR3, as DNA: TGTGCCAGTAGTATAGGAGGAGGGGATGGCTACACCTTC. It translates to CASSIGGGDGYTF.

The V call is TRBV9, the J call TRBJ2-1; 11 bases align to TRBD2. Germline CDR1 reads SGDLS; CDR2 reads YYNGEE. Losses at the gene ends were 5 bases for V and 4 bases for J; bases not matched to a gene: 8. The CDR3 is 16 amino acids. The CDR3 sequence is CASRPLGTSGYNEQFF. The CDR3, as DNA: TGTGCCAGCAGACCACTTGGGACTAGCGGTTACAATGAGCAGTTCTTC.